The sequence of this T cell receptor (beta chain) was determined in a study of T cells in Graves' hyperthyroidism and ophthalmopathy. TCR beta CDR3 regions were amplified from RNA transcripts. Researchers ran a first-round RT-PCR on the TCR CDR3 using the HTBI primer set. TCRdb used MiXCR to reprocess the multiplex PCR reads, holding one entry per CDR3 protein. This table holds under 450,000 distinct CDR3 sequences, roughly 14% found once. The sample, blood from the first hyperthyroidism diagnosis, precedes any ophthalmopathy symptoms. Germline CDR1 and CDR2: MNHEY and SMNVEV (reference sequence). With 4 bases clipped from V and 3 bases from J, the junction kept 11 bases outside the gene matches. CDR3 length: 16 amino acids. This clonotype appeared many times. The antigen remains unidentified. Overall study findings and caveats: In validation, the model predicted ophthalmopathy. These predictions came a median approximately 6.5 months before onset.

The sequencing input was blood. This clonotype was sampled from a man aged 25-40 years with Graves' hyperthyroidism that later progressed to Graves' ophthalmopathy. The chain joins TRBV27 to TRBJ2-5; 7 nucleotides agree with TRBD2. The CDR3 region is CASSWGAGILKETQYF. CDR3 nucleotides: TGTGCCAGCAGTTGGGGAGCGGGGATCCTAAAAGAGACCCAGTACTTC.